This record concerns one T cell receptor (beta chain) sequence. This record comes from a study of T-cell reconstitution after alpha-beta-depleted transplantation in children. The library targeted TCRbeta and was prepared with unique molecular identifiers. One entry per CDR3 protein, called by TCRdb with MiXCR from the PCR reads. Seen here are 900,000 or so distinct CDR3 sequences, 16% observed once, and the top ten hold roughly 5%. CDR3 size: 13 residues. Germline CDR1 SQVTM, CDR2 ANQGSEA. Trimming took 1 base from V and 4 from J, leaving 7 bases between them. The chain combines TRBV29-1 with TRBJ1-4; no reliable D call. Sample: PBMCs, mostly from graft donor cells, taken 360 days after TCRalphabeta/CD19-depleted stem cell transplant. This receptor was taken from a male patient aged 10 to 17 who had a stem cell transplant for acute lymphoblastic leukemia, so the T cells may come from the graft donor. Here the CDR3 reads CSVEVGFNEKLFF. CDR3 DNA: TGCAGCGTTGAAGTTGGGTTTAATGAAAAACTGTTTTTT.